This T cell receptor beta chain was identified during a study of OX40 agonist ivuxolimab in advanced cancers. Per the germline V gene, CDR1 is SGDLS and CDR2 is YYNGEE. The CDR3 length is 18 residues. The protocol was immunoSEQ multiplex PCR, while the TCRdb copy is restricted to in-frame clones and leaves out a portion. The table records 77,000 or so clones, around 85% of them present only once. Study-wide findings and caveats: Near-lowest levels of clonal expansion characterized partial responders at 0.1-3.0 mg/kg. The investigators did not determine what antigen specificity the expanded peripheral T cells had.

About this clone itself: The antigen remains undetermined. The junction does not match germline at one end; this may be a read error. This CDR3 is also generated by other DNA sequences in the sample.

This chain joins TRBV9 and TRBJ2-7, with 11 bases that match TRBD2. The TCR comes from an adult with an advanced solid tumor such as melanoma, head and neck, liver or kidney cancer. The specimen was CD4+ or CD8+ T cells sorted from blood, collected in a trial of the OX40 agonist ivuxolimab. CDR3 in amino acids: CASSDGTGTSGGTYEQYF. As DNA, the CDR3 is TGTGCCAGCAGCGACGGAACCGGGACTAGCGGAGGAACCTACGAGCAGTACTTT.